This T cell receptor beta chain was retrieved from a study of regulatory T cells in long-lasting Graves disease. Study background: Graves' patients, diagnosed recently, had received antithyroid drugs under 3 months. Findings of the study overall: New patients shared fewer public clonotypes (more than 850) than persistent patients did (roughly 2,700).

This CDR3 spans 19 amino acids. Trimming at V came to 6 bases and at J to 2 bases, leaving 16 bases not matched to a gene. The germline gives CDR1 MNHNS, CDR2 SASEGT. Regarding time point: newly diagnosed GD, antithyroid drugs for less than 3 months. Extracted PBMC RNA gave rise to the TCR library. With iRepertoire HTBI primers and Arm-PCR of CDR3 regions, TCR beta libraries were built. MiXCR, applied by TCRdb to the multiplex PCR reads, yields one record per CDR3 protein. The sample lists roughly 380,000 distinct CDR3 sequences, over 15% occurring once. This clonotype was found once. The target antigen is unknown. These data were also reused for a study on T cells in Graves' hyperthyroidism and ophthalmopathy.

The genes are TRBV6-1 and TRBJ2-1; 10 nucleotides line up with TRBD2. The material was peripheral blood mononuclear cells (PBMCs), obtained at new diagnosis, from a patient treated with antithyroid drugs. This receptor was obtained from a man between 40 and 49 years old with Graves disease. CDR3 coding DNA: TGTGCCAGCAGGACCTCCAGCGGGGGGGGGGACTTACCCTACAATGAGCAGTTCTTC. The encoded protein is CASRTSSGGGDLPYNEQFF.